The rows below give T cell receptor beta chains drawn from one sample of a study of T cell responses to AZD1222 COVID-19 vaccine. Libraries were prepared by immunoSEQ multiplex PCR; TCRdb keeps only in-frame clonotypes and omits some of them. The table includes 150,000 or so clones, 93% detected once. Here the sequenced sample was peripheral blood, taken on day 0 of AZD1222 vaccination. Receptor source: an adult in good health. Both conserved end residues are part of each CDR3. A D gene is named only where the DNA matches it firmly. A clone size is listed for some rows: how often the clone was seen (once, few, many), or a class if it is expanded.

j_call,d_call,v_call,clone_size,cdr3_aa,cdr3_nt
TRBJ2-3,.,TRBV19,.,CASSIDWSTDTQYF,TGTGCCAGTAGTATAGACTGGAGCACAGATACGCAGTATTTT
TRBJ2-1,.,TRBV9,once,CASSVDPGAYNEQFF,TGTGCCAGCAGCGTAGACCCGGGAGCCTACAATGAGCAGTTCTTC
TRBJ2-4,.,TRBV4-1,.,CASSQVGGLGKNIQYF,TGCGCCAGCAGCCAAGTGGGGGGCTTGGGCAAAAACATTCAGTACTTC
TRBJ1-6,.,TRBV9,.,CASSDSQNSPLHF,TGTGCCAGCAGCGACAGTCAAAATTCACCCCTCCACTTT
TRBJ2-1,TRBD2,TRBV9,.,CASSVGAGGGYEQFF,TGTGCCAGCAGCGTAGGAGCGGGAGGGGGTTATGAGCAGTTCTTC
TRBJ2-5,.,TRBV5-6,once,CASSLGAAGAETQYF,TGTGCCAGCAGCTTGGGCGCGGCAGGGGCAGAGACCCAGTACTTC
TRBJ1-1,.,TRBV2,once,CASSVEGSTEAFF,TGTGCCAGCAGTGTCGAAGGGAGCACTGAAGCTTTCTTT
TRBJ1-3,.,TRBV7-2,.,CASTMLRGRNTIYF,TGTGCCAGTACCATGCTTCGGGGGCGAAACACCATATATTTT
TRBJ1-3,.,TRBV3-1/TRBV3-2,.,CASSQDHSGNTIYF,TGTGCCAGCAGCCAGGACCACTCTGGAAACACCATATATTTT
TRBJ1-2,.,TRBV6-5,.,CASSYSGSTVNYGYTF,TGTGCCAGCAGTTACTCCGGCAGTACTGTTAACTATGGCTACACCTTC
TRBJ1-2,TRBD1,TRBV5-1,.,CASSFPLTGGDYGYTF,TGCGCCAGCAGCTTTCCCCTGACAGGGGGCGACTATGGCTACACCTTC
TRBJ1-5,.,TRBV19,.,CASIPGQGGSPQHF,TGTGCCAGTATCCCCGGACAAGGGGGATCGCCCCAGCATTTT
TRBJ1-1,TRBD1,TRBV5-1,.,CASSAGQLNTEAFF,TGCGCCAGCAGCGCGGGACAGCTGAACACTGAAGCTTTCTTT
TRBJ2-5,.,TRBV5-4,.,CASSLLGSGTQYF,TGTGCCAGCAGCTTGTTAGGATCCGGGACCCAGTACTTC
TRBJ2-2,.,TRBV2,.,CASTLGSNTGELFF,TGTGCCAGCACCCTAGGTTCGAACACCGGGGAGCTGTTTTTT
TRBJ1-2,.,TRBV2,.,CASSASRDHGYTF,TGTGCCAGCAGTGCCTCAAGGGACCATGGCTACACCTTC
TRBJ1-1,TRBD1,TRBV15,.,CATSNDRGSAFF,TGTGCCACCAGCAACGACAGGGGCTCGGCTTTCTTT
TRBJ1-1,.,TRBV3-1/TRBV3-2,.,CASSSQTDTEAFF,TGTGCCAGCAGCTCACAGACAGACACTGAAGCTTTCTTT
TRBJ2-2,.,TRBV7-9,.,CASSLEGQAVGELFF,TGTGCCAGCAGCTTAGAAGGCCAGGCGGTCGGGGAGCTGTTTTTT
TRBJ2-6,TRBD1,TRBV2,.,CASSWDRGSSGANVLTF,TGTGCCAGCAGTTGGGACAGGGGCTCATCTGGGGCCAACGTCCTGACTTTC
TRBJ1-1,.,TRBV5-1,few,CASSLGVRQVNTEAFF,TGCGCCAGCAGCTTGGGAGTACGGCAGGTAAACACTGAAGCTTTCTTT
TRBJ1-5,TRBD1,TRBV4-1,.,CASSQERTGVQPQHF,TGCGCCAGCAGCCAAGAGAGGACAGGGGTCCAGCCCCAGCATTTT
TRBJ2-5,.,TRBV15,.,CATSRDRAQETQYF,TGTGCCACCAGCAGAGACAGGGCCCAAGAGACCCAGTACTTC
TRBJ1-2,TRBD1,TRBV6-4,.,CASSVTEQGNYGYTF,TGTGCCAGCAGTGTCACCGAACAGGGGAACTATGGCTACACCTTC
TRBJ1-2,TRBD1,TRBV19,.,CASSELGQGERGYTF,TGTGCCAGTAGCGAATTGGGACAGGGCGAGAGAGGCTACACCTTC
TRBJ1-2,.,TRBV23-1,.,CASSQPYYGYTF,TGCGCCAGCAGTCAGCCCTACTATGGCTACACCTTC
TRBJ1-1,.,TRBV5-1,.,CASSGVRTEAFF,TGCGCCAGCTCAGGGGTTAGGACTGAAGCTTTCTTT
TRBJ2-1,TRBD1,TRBV2,.,CASIGTGGYNEQFF,TGTGCCAGCATCGGGACAGGGGGATACAATGAGCAGTTCTTC
TRBJ2-7,TRBD1,TRBV28,.,CASSRDSYEQYF,TGTGCCAGCAGTCGGGACAGCTACGAGCAGTACTTC
TRBJ2-2,.,TRBV19,.,CASSQDREGTGELFF,TGTGCCAGTAGCCAGGACAGGGAGGGCACCGGGGAGCTGTTTTTT
TRBJ2-3,.,TRBV5-1,.,CASSLGDRTDTQYF,TGCGCCAGCAGCTTGGGAGATCGCACAGATACGCAGTATTTT
TRBJ1-2,TRBD1,TRBV28,.,CASSPDRGWDGYTF,TGTGCCAGCAGTCCCGACAGGGGTTGGGATGGCTACACCTTC
TRBJ2-7,TRBD1,TRBV19,.,CASSIRDRGYEQYF,TGTGCCAGTAGTATAAGGGACAGGGGCTACGAGCAGTACTTC
TRBJ1-4,.,TRBV30,.,CAWSSLQGSTNEKLFF,TGTGCCTGGAGTTCCCTTCAGGGTTCAACTAATGAAAAACTGTTTTTT
TRBJ1-1,.,TRBV30,.,CAWSERLTEAFF,TGTGCCTGGAGCGAGAGGCTCACTGAAGCTTTCTTT
TRBJ1-1,.,TRBV10-3,.,CAISEFMNTEAFF,TGTGCCATCAGTGAGTTTATGAACACTGAAGCTTTCTTT
TRBJ2-2,.,TRBV28,few,CASRYTGELFF,TGTGCCAGCAGGTACACCGGGGAGCTGTTTTTT
TRBJ1-1,.,TRBV21-1,.,CASSPYTGLGTEAFF,TGTGCCAGCAGCCCCTACACAGGGTTAGGCACTGAAGCTTTCTTT
TRBJ1-2,.,TRBV11-1,.,CASSRSGADYGYTF,TGTGCCAGCAGCCGCTCCGGGGCCGACTATGGCTACACCTTC
TRBJ1-4,.,TRBV5-1,.,CASSLYGGEKLFF,TGCGCCAGCAGCTTATACGGGGGGGAAAAACTGTTTTTT
TRBJ1-4,.,TRBV19,.,CASSIVGPNEKLFF,TGTGCCAGTAGTATCGTGGGCCCTAATGAAAAACTGTTTTTT
TRBJ2-3,.,TRBV5-1,once,CASSLESRGSTDTQYF,TGCGCCAGCAGCTTAGAATCGAGGGGAAGCACAGATACGCAGTATTTT
TRBJ1-4,TRBD1,TRBV6-4,.,CASRGQGLANEKLFF,TGTGCCAGCAGAGGACAGGGGCTAGCTAATGAAAAACTGTTTTTT
TRBJ1-1,TRBD1,TRBV30,.,CAWTPDRLDTEAFF,TGTGCCTGGACCCCGGACAGGCTGGACACTGAAGCTTTCTTT
TRBJ2-7,TRBD2,TRBV10-3,.,CAILGSGMYEQYF,TGTGCCATCCTAGGTAGCGGGATGTACGAGCAGTACTTC
TRBJ1-4,TRBD1,TRBV18,.,CASSLSETGYEKLFF,TGTGCCAGCTCACTCAGCGAGACAGGGTACGAAAAACTGTTTTTT